The clone carrying this T cell receptor beta chain was picked up many times. Its matching antigen is unknown. Described time point: healthy volunteer bleed at 2 weeks. Sequencing started from total RNA isolated from unfractionated whole blood. The source of the sample is a study of human T cells and chemical hapten exposure. Turning to the study itself: TCR yields per sample varied mostly from small pooled library volume differences.

Within the library, unique molecular identifiers were attached to each individual cDNA molecule. In the authors' methods: Samples held a median of approximately 96,000 TCRs, range roughly 20,000–700,000. TCRdb re-derived calls from the RACE reads in MiXCR, one entry per CDR3 protein. These V and J calls derive from TCRdb rather than the authors' analysis. The repertoire holds over 45,000 distinct CDR3 sequences, 3.5% to 4.5% seen once, with approximately 1.6% in the top ten. Broader study findings: Sensitizing to DPC left TCRs with a frequency above 1 in 1000 unaltered.

Losses at the gene ends were 4 bases for V and 1 base for J; bases not matched to a gene: 6. The CDR3 spans 16 residues. Looked up from germline, CDR1 is KGHDR and CDR2 is SFDVKD. This chain uses TRBV24-1 with TRBJ2-3; 8 bases align to TRBD1. Input material: whole blood. This TCR came from a female donor in good health. Some clones in this sample may be carry-over from other donors' samples. CDR3 in amino acids: CATSDPPGQGTDTQYF. Written as DNA, the CDR3 is TGTGCCACCAGTGACCCCCCGGGACAGGGCACAGATACGCAGTATTTT.